This T cell receptor beta chain was documented in a study of T cell repertoires in cytomegalovirus infection. Study outcomes and limitations: The cumulative frequency of public TCR beta families identified carriers of CMV plus the relevant HLA.

As to this clonotype: Its antigen remains unidentified.

In TCRdb, the reads were re-called with MiXCR into one record per CDR3 protein. The profile shows 450,000 to 550,000 distinct CDR3 sequences, approximately 15% of them singletons. The CDR3 consists of 15 residues. Germline CDR1 is MNHEY and CDR2 is SMNVEV (reference sequence). V dropped 3 bases and J dropped 5; count of bases not matched to a gene: 7. The sequence came from a human donor in good health (CMV status not recorded). Some clones in this sample may be carry-over from other donors' samples. The chain uses TRBV27 and TRBJ1-1; 9 positions agree with TRBD1. Sequencing input: CD8+ T cells from PBMCs. In nucleotides, the CDR3 is TGTGCCAGCAGTTTGGGGACAGGGAGGGGGACTGAAGCTTTCTTT. Translated, it gives CASSLGTGRGTEAFF.